This T cell receptor beta chain appears in the sequencing data of a study of early T cells in non-severe SARS-CoV-2 infection. Study overall: It was bulk RNA from unsorted whole blood that was sequenced, and the chains were unpaired.

This clonotype appeared many times. The antigen is unknown. Study conclusions and caveats: Missing private and CD4 specificities, VDJdb matching favored anti-spike CD8 responses.

Trimming cost V 5 bases and J 9 bases, with 14 bases left between them. Germline-derived CDR1 and CDR2 are SGHDT and YYEEEE. The CDR3 runs 12 residues. TCRdb ran MiXCR on the 5' RACE reads and lists one entry per CDR3 protein. The sample holds roughly 36,000 distinct CDR3 sequences, approximately 5.4% seen once. J is TRBJ2-5 and V is TRBV5-6; D is possibly TRBD1 (5 bases). The clonotype was recovered from an adult who was a healthcare worker with PCR-confirmed SARS-CoV-2 infection or an uninfected control (not recorded which). The sample comprised whole blood. CDR3 in amino acids: CASSQGLGAQYF. CDR3 in DNA: TGTGCCAGCAGTCAGGGCCTAGGGGCCCAGTACTTC.